The 7 T cell receptor beta chains in this list originate from one sample, sequenced in a study of T cell responses to AZD1222 COVID-19 vaccine. Using immunoSEQ multiplex PCR, the repertoire was profiled, and TCRdb retains in-frame clones only, with some absent. Of about 130,000 clones listed, about 94% are singletons. Specimen: peripheral blood, collected on day 0 of AZD1222 vaccination. Receptors were obtained from an adult in good health.

This clone was observed once. The chain uses TRBV6-5 and TRBJ2-7; D is unclear. The CDR3 is 13 residues long. The V gene's germline CDR1 is MNHEY and CDR2 SVGAGI. Trimming removed 5 bases at V and 0 bases at J, with 8 bases between. DNA of the CDR3: TGTGCCAGCAGTAGAAGCCTCTCCTACGAGCAGTACTTC. As protein: CASSRSLSYEQYF.

The V gene is TRBV7-2, the J gene TRBJ2-2; D might be TRBD1 (5 bases). CDR1 is SGHTA, CDR2 FQGNSA, per germline. Trimming shortened V by 2 bases and J by 1 base, and 5 bases separated the two germline ends. There are 14 residues in the CDR3. This CDR3 is CASSLQGNTGELFF. The CDR3 nucleotides are TGTGCCAGCAGCTTACAGGGGAACACCGGGGAGCTGTTTTTT.

This chain connects TRBV30 to TRBJ2-2; 7 positions match TRBD2. This CDR3 region has 13 residues. Germline V CDR1 and CDR2: GTSNPN, SVGIG (reference sequence). CDR3 DNA sequence: TGTGGATCTAGCGGACCCAACACCGGGGAGCTGTTTTTT. It yields the protein CGSSGPNTGELFF.

The CDR3 here is CASSQEGLAGGIHEQYF. The CDR3 DNA is TGCGCCAGCAGCCAAGAAGGACTAGCGGGAGGAATCCACGAGCAGTACTTC. V and J are TRBV4-1 and TRBJ2-7; 14 bases line up with TRBD2. With 0 bases clipped from V and 5 bases from J, the junction kept 6 bases outside the gene matches. The CDR3 extends over 17 amino acids. Looked up from germline, CDR1 is MGHRA and CDR2 is YSYEKL.

Only one count was recorded for this clone. This chain links TRBV30 with TRBJ1-4; 11 nucleotides line up with TRBD1. V lost 1 base and J lost 7; bases outside the gene matches: 2. Germline V lookup: CDR1 GTSNPN, CDR2 SVGIG (reference sequence). The CDR3 sequence is 14 residues long. CDR3 nucleotide sequence: TGTGCCTGGAGTGCCGGGACAGGGGGTGAAAAACTGTTTTTT. It encodes CAWSAGTGGEKLFF.

The chain carries TRBV28 and TRBJ1-1; D is undetermined. The CDR3 runs to 14 residues. Germline V CDR1 and CDR2: MDHEN, SYDVKM. Trimming took 6 bases from V and 3 from J, leaving 14 bases between them. CDR3: CASSPPHGYTEAFF. The DNA for the CDR3 is TGTGCCAGCAGCCCCCCACATGGGTACACTGAAGCTTTCTTT.

The CDR3 sequence is CASSPGQYNSPLHF. The CDR3 DNA sequence: TGTGCCAGCTCACCCGGACAGTATAATTCACCCCTCCACTTT. This sequence joins TRBV18 and TRBJ1-6; tentatively, D is TRBD1 (6 bases). CDR3 length equals 14 residues. Trimming removed 3 bases at V and 4 bases at J, with 7 bases between. Germline CDR1 KGHSH, CDR2 LQKENI.